This T cell receptor beta chain was captured in a study of blood T cell repertoires in COVID-19 (dated by TCRdb to about 2020). Describing the broader study: Samples from collaborators originated in the United States, Italy and Spain and spanned both the acute and convalescent phases of COVID-19. The material from the prospective study consisted of cDNA or gDNA derived from T cells, B-cell-depleted T cells, or PBMCs. The dataset comprised deeply sampled blood TCRbeta repertoires from subjects exposed to, actively infected with, or recovered from COVID-19. A freely available public database, intended as a resource for researchers studying the immune response to SARS-CoV-2, is where the repertoires were released. The samples were drawn from two sources: the first 160 participants of the ongoing ImmuneRACE study, and over 1,000 subjects contributed by 6 global collaborators. Sample metadata almost always included a de-identified subject ID, COVID-19 status, age in years and sex. Where available, HLA class I and class II types were obtained from metadata supplied by the sample provider rather than from assay-based typing. What the study reported, not specific to this receptor: The quantity of clinical and demographic metadata differed by source and by participant and was supplied without curation.

TCRbeta CDR3 regions were amplified from genomic DNA by means of the immunoSEQ Assay, a bias-controlled multiplex PCR. On the study's bioinformatics: The number of nucleated cells in each sample was estimated by amplification of reference gene primers within the assay. To quantify the absolute abundance of each unique TCRbeta CDR3 rearrangement, sequence reads were collapsed and filtered. For each sample, productive Simpson clonality was calculated as the square root of Simpson's diversity index across productive rearrangements. TCRdb retrieved this table from immuneACCESS and kept in-frame rearrangements only. Not all clones are present; in checked studies, unresolved V genes account for under half, and no reason is known for the remainder. Clonal size and the V and J genes are those of that table, whereas D and trimming came from the DNA. A total of about 150,000 clones appear in this sample, roughly 71% of them only once. The top ten clonotypes cover about 3.8% of the sample.

CDR1 and CDR2 are drawn from the germline V gene (reference sequence): LGHDT, YNNKEL. The germline V end is reduced by 2 bases and the J end by 6 bases; junction bases left unmatched: 4. The CDR3 covers 13 residues, taking in both the cysteine and the phenylalanine. Only the CDR3 DNA stays, 39 bases, in frame from base 1. Collaborating institutions collected whole blood in K2EDTA tubes following their own protocols. For TCRbeta analysis, collaborators shipped samples in one of three forms: frozen whole blood, isolated PBMCs, or DNA extracted from either of those sample types. Details on this clone: What antigen it recognizes has not been identified. No much larger clonotype is one base removed from it; base qualities were not supplied.

Material for sequencing was peripheral blood. The rearrangement joined TRBV3-1 (or the pseudogene TRBV3-2) to TRBJ2-7; 7 middle bases align to TRBD1. The receptor comes from a woman of 80 years or more with acute or convalescent COVID-19. The sequence in DNA is TGTGCCAGCAGCCAAATGACAGGGCGCGAGCAGTACTTC. This is translated as CASSQMTGREQYF.